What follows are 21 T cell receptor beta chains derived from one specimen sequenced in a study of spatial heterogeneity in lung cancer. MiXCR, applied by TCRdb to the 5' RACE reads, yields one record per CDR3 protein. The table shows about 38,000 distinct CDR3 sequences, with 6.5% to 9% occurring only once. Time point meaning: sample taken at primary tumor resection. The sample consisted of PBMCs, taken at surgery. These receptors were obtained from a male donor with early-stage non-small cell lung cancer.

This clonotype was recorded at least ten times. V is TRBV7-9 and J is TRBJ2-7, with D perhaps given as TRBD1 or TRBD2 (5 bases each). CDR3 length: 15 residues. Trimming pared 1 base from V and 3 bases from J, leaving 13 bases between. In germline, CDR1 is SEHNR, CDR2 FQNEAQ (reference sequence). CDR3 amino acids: CASSLVRGLDYEQYF. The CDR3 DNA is TGTGCCAGCAGCTTAGTCCGGGGCTTGGACTACGAGCAGTACTTC.

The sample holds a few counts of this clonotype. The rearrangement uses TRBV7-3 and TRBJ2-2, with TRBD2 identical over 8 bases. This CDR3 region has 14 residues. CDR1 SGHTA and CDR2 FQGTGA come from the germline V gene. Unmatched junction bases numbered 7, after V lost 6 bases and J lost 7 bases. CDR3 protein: CASRRTSQVGELFF. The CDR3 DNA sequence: TGTGCCAGCAGGAGGACTAGCCAGGTCGGGGAGCTGTTTTTT.

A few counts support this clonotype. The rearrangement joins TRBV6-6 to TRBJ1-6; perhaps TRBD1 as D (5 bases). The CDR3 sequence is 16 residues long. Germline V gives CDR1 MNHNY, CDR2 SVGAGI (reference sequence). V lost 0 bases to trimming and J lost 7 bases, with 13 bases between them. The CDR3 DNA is TGTGCCAGCAGTTACTCCCTGACAGCGGGGAATTCACCCCTCCACTTT. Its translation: CASSYSLTAGNSPLHF.

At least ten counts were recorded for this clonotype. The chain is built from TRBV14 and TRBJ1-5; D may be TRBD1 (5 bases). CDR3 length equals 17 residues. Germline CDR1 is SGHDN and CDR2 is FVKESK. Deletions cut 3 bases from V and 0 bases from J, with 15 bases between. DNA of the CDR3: TGTGCCAGCAGCCATCTTACGGACAAAATTAGCAATCAGCCCCAGCATTTT. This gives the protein CASSHLTDKISNQPQHF.

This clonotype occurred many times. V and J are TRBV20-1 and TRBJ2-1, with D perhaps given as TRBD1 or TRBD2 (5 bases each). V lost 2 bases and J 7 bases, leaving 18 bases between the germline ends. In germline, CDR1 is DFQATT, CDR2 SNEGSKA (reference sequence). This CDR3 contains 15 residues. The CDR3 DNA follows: TGCAGTGCTAGACCGGGACCCCGACCCCTTAATGAGCAGTTCTTC. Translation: CSARPGPRPLNEQFF.

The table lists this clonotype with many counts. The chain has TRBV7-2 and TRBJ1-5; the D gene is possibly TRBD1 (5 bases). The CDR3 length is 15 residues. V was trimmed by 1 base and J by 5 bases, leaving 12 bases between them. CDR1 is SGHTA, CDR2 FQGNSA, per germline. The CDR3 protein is CASSLERGLHQPQHF. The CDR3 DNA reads TGTGCCAGCAGCTTAGAAAGGGGCCTCCATCAGCCCCAGCATTTT.

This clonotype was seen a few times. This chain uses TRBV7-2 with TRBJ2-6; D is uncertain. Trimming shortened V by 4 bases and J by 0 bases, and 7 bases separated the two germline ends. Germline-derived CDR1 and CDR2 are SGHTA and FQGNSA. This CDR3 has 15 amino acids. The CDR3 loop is CASSSRASGANVLTF. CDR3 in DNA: TGTGCCAGCAGCTCCAGAGCCTCTGGGGCCAACGTCCTGACTTTC.

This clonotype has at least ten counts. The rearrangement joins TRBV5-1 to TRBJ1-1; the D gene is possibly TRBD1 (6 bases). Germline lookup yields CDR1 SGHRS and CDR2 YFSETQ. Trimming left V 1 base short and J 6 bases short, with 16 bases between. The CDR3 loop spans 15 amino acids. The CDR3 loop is CASSLNSGVVAEAFF. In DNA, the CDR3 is TGCGCCAGCAGCTTGAATTCAGGGGTTGTGGCTGAAGCTTTCTTT.

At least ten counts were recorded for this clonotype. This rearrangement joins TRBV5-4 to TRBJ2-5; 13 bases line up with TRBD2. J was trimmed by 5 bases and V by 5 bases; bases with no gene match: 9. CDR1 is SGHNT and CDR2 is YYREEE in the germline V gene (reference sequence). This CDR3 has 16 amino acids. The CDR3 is CASSSTGLAGFETQYF. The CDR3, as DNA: TGTGCCAGCAGTTCGACGGGACTAGCGGGGTTTGAGACCCAGTACTTC.

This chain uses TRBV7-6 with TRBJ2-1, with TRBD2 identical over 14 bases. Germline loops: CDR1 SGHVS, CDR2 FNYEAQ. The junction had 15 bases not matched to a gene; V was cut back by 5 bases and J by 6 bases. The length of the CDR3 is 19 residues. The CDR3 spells CASSRDKTGLAGVLNEQFF. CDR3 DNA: TGTGCCAGCAGCCGGGACAAAACGGGACTAGCGGGGGTACTCAATGAGCAGTTCTTC.

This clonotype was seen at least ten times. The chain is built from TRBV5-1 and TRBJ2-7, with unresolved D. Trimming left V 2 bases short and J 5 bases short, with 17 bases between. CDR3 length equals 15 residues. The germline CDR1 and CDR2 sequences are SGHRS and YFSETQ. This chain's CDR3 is CASSFVWAVGDEQYF. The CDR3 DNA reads TGCGCCAGCAGCTTCGTATGGGCAGTCGGCGACGAGCAGTACTTC.

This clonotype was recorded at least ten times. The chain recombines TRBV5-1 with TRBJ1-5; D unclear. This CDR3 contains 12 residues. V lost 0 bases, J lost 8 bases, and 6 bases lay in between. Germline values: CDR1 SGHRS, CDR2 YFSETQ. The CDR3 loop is CASSLAVEPQHF. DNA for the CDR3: TGCGCCAGCAGCTTGGCCGTTGAGCCCCAGCATTTT.

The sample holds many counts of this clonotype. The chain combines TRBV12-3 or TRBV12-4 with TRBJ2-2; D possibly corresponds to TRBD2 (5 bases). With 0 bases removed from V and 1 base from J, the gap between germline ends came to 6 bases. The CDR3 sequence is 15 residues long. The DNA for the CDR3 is TGTGCCAGCAGTTTAGCAGGGAGGAACACCGGGGAGCTGTTTTTT. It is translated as CASSLAGRNTGELFF.

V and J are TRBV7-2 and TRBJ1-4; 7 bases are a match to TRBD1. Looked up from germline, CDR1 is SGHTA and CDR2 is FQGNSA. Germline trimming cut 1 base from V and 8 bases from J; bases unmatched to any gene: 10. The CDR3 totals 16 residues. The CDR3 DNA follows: TGTGCCAGCAGCTTAGGGGACGCCAGGGGGAGGGAAAAACTGTTTTTT. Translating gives CASSLGDARGREKLFF.

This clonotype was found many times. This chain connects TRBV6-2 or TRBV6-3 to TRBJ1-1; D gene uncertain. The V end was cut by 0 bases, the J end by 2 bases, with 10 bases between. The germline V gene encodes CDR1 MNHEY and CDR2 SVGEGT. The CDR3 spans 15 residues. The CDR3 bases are TGTGCCAGCAGTTACTCCTATCCGGCCAACACTGAAGCTTTCTTT. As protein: CASSYSYPANTEAFF.

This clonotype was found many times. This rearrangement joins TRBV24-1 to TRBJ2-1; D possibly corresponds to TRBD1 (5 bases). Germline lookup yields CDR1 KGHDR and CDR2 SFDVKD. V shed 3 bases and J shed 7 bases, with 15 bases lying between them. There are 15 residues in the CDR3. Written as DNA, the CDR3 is TGTGCCACCAGTGATAGAGCAGGGCCGGCTAATGAGCAGTTCTTC. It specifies CATSDRAGPANEQFF.

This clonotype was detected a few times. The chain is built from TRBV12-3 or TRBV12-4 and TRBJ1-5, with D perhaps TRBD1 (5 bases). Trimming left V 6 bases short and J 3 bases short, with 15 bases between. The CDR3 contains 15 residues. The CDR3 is CASSRRDGINQPQHF. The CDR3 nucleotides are TGTGCCAGCAGCCGACGGGACGGTATCAATCAGCCCCAGCATTTT.

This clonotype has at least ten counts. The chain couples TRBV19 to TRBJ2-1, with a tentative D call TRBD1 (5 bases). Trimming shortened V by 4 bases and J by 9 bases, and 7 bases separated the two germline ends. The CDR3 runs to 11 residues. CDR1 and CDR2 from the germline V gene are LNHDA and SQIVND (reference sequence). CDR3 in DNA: TGTGCCAGTAGTACTAGGGGTGAGCAGTTCTTC. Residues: CASSTRGEQFF.

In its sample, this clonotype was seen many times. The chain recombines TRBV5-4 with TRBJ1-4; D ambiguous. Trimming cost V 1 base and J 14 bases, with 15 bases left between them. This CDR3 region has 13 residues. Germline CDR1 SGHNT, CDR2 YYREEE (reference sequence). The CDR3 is CASSLTTKTELFF. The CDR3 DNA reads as TGTGCCAGCAGCTTGACGACAAAAACCGAGCTGTTTTTT.

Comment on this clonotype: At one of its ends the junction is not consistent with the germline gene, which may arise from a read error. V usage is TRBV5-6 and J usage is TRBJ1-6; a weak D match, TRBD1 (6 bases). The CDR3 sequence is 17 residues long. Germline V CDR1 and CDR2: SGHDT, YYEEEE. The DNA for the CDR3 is TGTGCCAGCGGCTTTCGTGTAGGGGGTGGCTATAATTCACCCCTCCACTTT. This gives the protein CASGFRVGGGYNSPLHF.

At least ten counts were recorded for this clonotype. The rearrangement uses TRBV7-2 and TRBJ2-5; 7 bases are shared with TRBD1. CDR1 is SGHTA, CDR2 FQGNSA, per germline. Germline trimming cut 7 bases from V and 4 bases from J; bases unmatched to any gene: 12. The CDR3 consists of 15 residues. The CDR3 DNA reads TGTGCCAGCAACTCCCAGGGGGAGTTTCGAGAGACCCAGTACTTC. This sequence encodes CASNSQGEFRETQYF.